Listed here is a single TCR beta chain. The source of the sample is a study of blood T cell repertoires in COVID-19. On the study more broadly: The origin of the acute and convalescent COVID-19 samples was the United States, Italy and Spain.

In the original workflow: Researchers report that nucleated cell counts were estimated from reference gene primer amplification. Assay: immunoSEQ multiplex PCR; the TCRdb copy retains only in-frame clones and omits some. The DNA gave D and trimming, while V, J and clone size come from that table. The sample lists approximately 45,000 clones, 70% to 90% seen once, with about 5% in the top ten. The V gene's germline CDR1 is WNHNN and CDR2 SYGVQD (reference sequence). The V gene lost 10 bases and the J gene lost 1 base, with 13 bases spanning the gap. The CDR3 has 13 amino acids. This TCR was sampled from a man aged 40-49 years with active COVID-19. Input material: peripheral blood. V usage is TRBV10-1 and J usage is TRBJ1-1; D possibly corresponds to TRBD1 (6 bases). The CDR3 region is CATSETGNTEAFF. In DNA form, the CDR3 reads TGCGCCACCTCGGAGACAGGGAACACTGAAGCTTTCTTT.